One sample yielded the 10 T cell receptor beta chains listed below, sequenced in a study of cytomegalovirus exposure and HLA in healthy donors. Vbeta (60) and Jbeta (13) primers were used in the PCR. The repertoire was sequenced with immunoSEQ multiplex PCR; TCRdb's copy has only in-frame clones and lacks some. The table includes 160,000 or so clones, about 80% detected once. Sequenced sample: PBMCs. These receptors were collected from a man between 40 and 49 years old in good health and CMV-seropositive.

This chain uses TRBV5-6 with TRBJ2-2; D might be TRBD2 (6 bases). Per germline, CDR1 SGHDT and CDR2 YYEEEE. The CDR3 totals 14 residues. V lost 5 bases and J 0 bases, leaving 8 bases between the germline ends. The CDR3 loop is CASSWGANTGELFF. CDR3 coding DNA: TGTGCCAGCAGTTGGGGGGCGAACACCGGGGAGCTGTTTTTT.

The chain has TRBV6-6 and TRBJ2-2, with 7 bases that match TRBD1. After removal of 5 bases from V and 6 bases from J, the junction contained 3 bases not matched to a gene. Germline V gives CDR1 MNHNY, CDR2 SVGAGI (reference sequence). This CDR3 has 13 amino acids. As DNA, the CDR3 is TGTGCCAGCAGTCCCCAGGGGGCCGGGGAGCTGTTTTTT. Translating it yields CASSPQGAGELFF.

The chain is built from TRBV11-2 and TRBJ2-2, with 8 nucleotides matching TRBD2. The CDR3 covers 16 residues. With 4 bases clipped from V and 1 base from J, the junction kept 5 bases outside the gene matches. The germline V gene encodes CDR1 SGHAT and CDR2 FQNNGV. The CDR3 DNA follows: TGTGCCAGCAGCTCTCGACTAGCGAGGAACACCGGGGAGCTGTTTTTT. This codes for CASSSRLARNTGELFF.

The chain has TRBV18 and TRBJ2-1, with D perhaps TRBD2 (6 bases). Deletions cut 1 base from V and 7 bases from J, with 14 bases between. Germline V gene sequence: CDR1 KGHSH, CDR2 LQKENI. The CDR3 totals 15 residues. The CDR3 spells CASSPRQGLPNEQFF. CDR3 coding DNA: TGTGCCAGCTCACCACGTCAGGGACTCCCTAATGAGCAGTTCTTC. Variable domain in full (rest from reference TRBV18 and TRBJ2-1): NAGVMQNPRHLVRRRGQEARLRCSPMKGHSHVYWYRQLPEEGLKFMVYLQKENIIDESGMPKERFSAEFPKEGPSILRIQQVVRGDSAAYFCASSPRQGLPNEQFFGPGTRLTVL.

The chain recombines TRBV28 with TRBJ1-2; 7 bases are shared with TRBD1. V dropped 6 bases and J dropped 5; count of bases not matched to a gene: 3. Germline loops: CDR1 MDHEN, CDR2 SYDVKM. The CDR3 has 12 amino acids. The CDR3 DNA is TGTGCCAGCAGGAACAGGGGTTATGGCTACACCTTC. It translates to CASRNRGYGYTF.

The J gene is TRBJ2-2, the V gene TRBV7-3; no clear D. Trimming pared 6 bases from V and 5 bases from J, leaving 16 bases between. The CDR3 is 15 amino acids. The germline V gene encodes CDR1 SGHTA and CDR2 FQGTGA. The CDR3 here is CASSKNLGATGELFF. CDR3 nucleotide sequence: TGTGCCAGCAGTAAGAATCTCGGAGCAACCGGGGAGCTGTTTTTT.

The chain uses TRBV19 and TRBJ1-1, with a weak D call TRBD1 (5 bases). This CDR3 contains 13 residues. V gave up 9 bases and J gave up 1 base, with 12 bases separating them. Germline V gene sequence: CDR1 LNHDA, CDR2 SQIVND (reference sequence). The CDR3 spells CASSRVTNTEAFF. CDR3 nucleotide sequence: TGTGCCAGCTCCAGGGTAACGAACACTGAAGCTTTCTTT.

The V and J genes are TRBV5-8 and TRBJ1-2, with D maybe TRBD1 (6 bases). Per the germline V gene, CDR1 is SGHTS and CDR2 is YDEGEE. This CDR3 has 13 residues. The V end lost 9 bases, the J end lost 2 bases, and 14 bases lay between the germline ends. The CDR3 sequence is CATKTGTNYGYTF. CDR3 nucleotides: TGTGCCACCAAGACCGGGACAAACTATGGCTACACCTTC.

The chain is built from TRBV11-1 and TRBJ1-3; D possibly corresponds to TRBD1 (6 bases). The CDR3 spans 16 residues. Germline CDR1 reads SGHAT; CDR2 reads FQDESV (reference sequence). V was pared by 2 bases and J by 0 bases, with 11 bases between. The CDR3 loop reads CASSLMRDISGNTIYF. The CDR3 nucleotides read TGTGCCAGCAGCTTAATGAGGGACATCTCTGGAAACACCATATATTTT.

The chain couples TRBV5-4 to TRBJ2-1; TRBD2 is a possible D gene (6 bases). V was trimmed by 2 bases and J by 2 bases, leaving 11 bases between them. Germline CDR1 reads SGHNT; CDR2 reads YYREEE (reference sequence). This CDR3 is 15 amino acids long. CDR3 amino acids: CASSFGGMAYNEQFF. In DNA form, the CDR3 reads TGTGCCAGCAGCTTTGGAGGGATGGCCTACAATGAGCAGTTCTTC.